A selection of T cell receptor beta chains follows, all from one sample in a study of STAT5B mutations in CD4+ large granular lymphocyte leukemia. Sequencing used immunoSEQ multiplex PCR; TCRdb keeps in-frame clones, though not all of them. The repertoire holds over 30,000 clones, with roughly 79% as singletons. Sequenced sample: CD4+ T cells from blood buffy coats. These receptors all stem from a human donor in good health. Both conserved end residues are part of each CDR3.

v_gene	j_gene	CDR3aa
TRBV30	TRBJ2-5	CAWSPEGWALNQETQYF
TRBV2	TRBJ2-1	CASKESDTYNEQFF
TRBV9	TRBJ2-2	CASSRGVLGQGASGELFF
TRBV15	TRBJ1-3	CATSRGVAGNTIYF
TRBV19	TRBJ1-5	CASSSTGGRQPQHF
TRBV10-3	TRBJ1-3	CAISDSGNTIYF
TRBV7-2	TRBJ2-3	CASSLAGGTDTQYF
TRBV7-9	TRBJ2-3	CASSFTGKRTDTQYF
TRBV6-6	TRBJ1-1	CASSSEFTEAFF
TRBV18	TRBJ2-7	CASSSGTFYEQYF
TRBV6-1	TRBJ2-7	CASSEPASGSYEQYF
TRBV5-4	TRBJ1-2	CASSWRGLDGYTF
TRBV11-2	TRBJ2-2	CASSRQNTGELFF
TRBV28	TRBJ1-2	CASKKTGAGYTF
TRBV5-1	TRBJ2-5	CASNIGALGGAVETQYF
TRBV7-2	TRBJ1-4	CASSSGTGVEKLFF
TRBV18	TRBJ2-7	CASSPLGQGAEQYF